This paragraph covers one TCR beta chain sequence. This clonotype was recorded at least ten times. The antigen it recognizes is unknown. No per-base quality is available; no much larger clone lies one base away. The record originates from a study of T cells after yellow fever vaccination (dated 2019 in TCRdb). The study in broad terms: Libraries from fractions with low cell numbers were prepared with the SMART-Seq v4 Ultra Low Input RNA kit. To track T-cell clones before and after primary and booster YFV17D yellow fever vaccination, bulk TCR alpha and beta repertoires were sequenced longitudinally. Two healthy male donors made up the cohort, one aged 18 to 29 years and the other aged 30 to 40 years. Blood was drawn at multiple timepoints before and after primary and secondary immunization, with bulk PBMC replicates and cell subsets isolated.

This sample's treatment or condition label indicates: live attenuated yellow fever vaccine strain. Two biological replicates of bulk PBMCs were collected at each blood-draw timepoint. PBMCs were isolated from peripheral blood using a standard Ficoll-Paque protocol. RNA was extracted with TriZol from bulk PBMCs, CD4 and CD8 fractions, and dextramer-positive and dextramer-negative fractions. CDR1 and CDR2, looked up from the germline V gene, are SQVTM and ANQGSEA. Measured from the cysteine to the phenylalanine, the CDR3 is 13 residues long. The DNA shown is the 39-base CDR3, in frame from base 1. Clipping removes 4 bases from V and 6 bases from J, with 5 as the unmatched junction base count. The run used an Illumina NovaSeq 6000. TCR cDNA was synthesized by 5'RACE template switching, through which a universal primer site and unique molecular identifiers were introduced. cDNA synthesis was primed from both the TCR alpha and TCR beta constant segments. Libraries were amplified in two PCR steps, with sample barcodes and sequencing adapters added in the second step. Sequencing of the libraries was done on either Illumina HiSeq 2500 (2x100 bp) or NovaSeq (2x150 bp). The original methods were these. MIGEC handled demultiplexing of reads and collapsing into UMI consensus sequences, while MiXCR performed V(D)J alignment. Vaccine-responding clonotypes were identified with edgeR using replicate PBMC samples, with FDR below 0.01 and a log2 fold change above 5 up to day 15 being required. Each bulk clonotype received a CD4 or CD8 identity based on whether the sequenced CD4 or CD8 repertoire contained that clonotype at higher abundance. The raw public data were reprocessed by TCRdb itself: fastp quality trimming at Q25, MiXCR clonotype calling, in-frame beta chains only. A single entry per CDR3 protein holds the most common genes and DNA from its merged rows. What appears here as the V and J calls and clone size reflects TCRdb's work, not the paper's. Here the sample has about 330,000 distinct CDR3 sequences; about 4% occur a single time. The top ten constitute about 26% of the sample.

The research as a whole found: The study included only two donors, which limits how far the findings can be generalized. Computational filtering was needed because FACS-sorted repertoires could contain abundant contaminating clonotypes from the bulk population. A small fraction of clonotypes appeared in both the CD4 and CD8 compartments, likely as a result of convergent recombination. After the booster, most of the clones that had expanded following primary vaccination were detected again (approximately 96% of CD4 and 80% to 90% of CD8), which suggests that memory was broadly maintained. Compared with the primary T-cell response, the secondary T-cell response was weaker but faster, peaking on day 5 rather than day 15.

The specimen comprised PBMCs, sampled 5 days after the yellow fever booster vaccination. The chain uses TRBV29-1 and TRBJ1-1; 10 bases in the middle match TRBD1. The TCR sequence derives from a man in his late teens or twenties who received the YFV17D yellow fever vaccine. The CDR3 is CSVGQGQGSEAFF. Here is the DNA: TGCAGCGTTGGGCAGGGACAGGGGTCTGAAGCTTTCTTT.